These 20 T cell receptor beta chains originate from one sample sequenced in a study of shared clonotypes between healthy human individuals. This table comes from immunoSEQ multiplex PCR, and its TCRdb copy is limited to in-frame clones, with some not included. The top ten hold roughly 1.8% of the sample, which has approximately 2,200,000 clones, 85% to 95% seen once. The naive CD8 subset, CD45RO-negative cells positively selected for CCR7, excluded terminally differentiated effector memory CD45RA+ cells. Material for sequencing was naive CD8+ T cells from PBMCs. All receptors come from a man in his late teens or twenties in good health. Some clones in this sample may be carry-over from other donors' samples.

The chain has TRBV6-6 and TRBJ2-5; D uncertain. The V and J ends lost 6 bases and 1 base respectively, with 12 bases between them. Germline CDR1 MNHNY, CDR2 SVGAGI (reference sequence). The CDR3 has 14 amino acids. CDR3: CASRALDIQETQYF. Written as DNA, the CDR3 is TGTGCCAGCAGGGCCCTAGATATCCAAGAGACCCAGTACTTC.

On this clone: This specimen includes other DNA sequences encoding the same CDR3. The chain carries TRBV27 and TRBJ2-7, with 13 bases lining up with TRBD2. This CDR3 is 16 amino acids long. Germline CDR1 and CDR2: MNHEY and SMNVEV (reference sequence). Germline trimming cut 3 bases from V and 2 bases from J; bases unmatched to any gene: 4. CDR3 nucleotide sequence: TGTGCCAGCAGTTTTTTGGGGACTAGCGGGACCTACGAGCAGTACTTC. As protein: CASSFLGTSGTYEQYF.

The rearrangement joins TRBV4-2 to TRBJ1-5, with D maybe TRBD1 (6 bases). V lost 0 bases, J lost 0 bases, and 15 bases lay in between. Germline V CDR1 and CDR2: LGHNA, YNFKEQ. CDR3 size: 18 residues. CDR3 region: CASSQDRGGAYSNQPQHF. The DNA of the CDR3 is TGTGCCAGCAGCCAAGATCGAGGGGGAGCTTATAGCAATCAGCCCCAGCATTTT.

The chain employs TRBV29-1 and TRBJ2-2; 7 bases line up with TRBD1. The CDR3 contains 12 residues. J was trimmed by 6 bases and V by 7 bases; bases with no gene match: 5. The germline V gene has CDR1 SQVTM and CDR2 ANQGSEA. This chain's CDR3 is CSGQTGPGELFF. The CDR3 bases are TGCAGCGGACAGACAGGGCCCGGGGAGCTGTTTTTT.

The gene calls are TRBV7-6 and TRBJ2-7, with a weak D call TRBD2 (6 bases). The CDR3 is 15 amino acids. Trimming took off 3 bases at V and 2 bases at J, with 14 bases between the two ends. CDR1 and CDR2 from the germline V gene are SGHVS and FNYEAQ. In nucleotides, the CDR3 is TGTGCCAGCAGCTTCGGCCGGAGGGCCCCCTACGAGCAGTACTTC. This codes for CASSFGRRAPYEQYF.

The chain is built from TRBV19 and TRBJ1-1; no firm D call. Germline V gives CDR1 LNHDA, CDR2 SQIVND (reference sequence). The CDR3 sequence is 13 residues long. V was clipped by 5 bases and J by 1 base, with 8 bases between them. The CDR3 bases are TGTGCCAGTAGTTTCCCGGGGAACACTGAAGCTTTCTTT. It translates to CASSFPGNTEAFF.

The genes are TRBV30 and TRBJ2-2, with D unresolved. The CDR3 is 13 amino acids. Trimming shortened V by 3 bases and J by 6 bases, and 11 bases separated the two germline ends. Germline CDR1 and CDR2: GTSNPN and SVGIG (reference sequence). CDR3 protein: CAWSPTVAGELFF. As DNA, the CDR3 is TGTGCCTGGAGCCCGACGGTAGCCGGGGAGCTGTTTTTT.

The chain employs TRBV11-2 and TRBJ2-2; the D is unclear. This CDR3 comprises 15 residues. Trimming stripped 3 bases from V and 7 bases from J, with 15 bases between. CDR1 and CDR2 (germline): SGHAT, FQNNGV. The CDR3 loop reads CASSFVFGQDGELFF. Here the CDR3 DNA reads TGTGCCAGCAGCTTTGTCTTCGGGCAGGACGGGGAGCTGTTTTTT.

This chain links TRBV25-1 with TRBJ1-3; D possibly corresponds to TRBD1 (5 bases). Trimming removed 3 bases at V and 2 bases at J, with 8 bases between. The CDR3 extends over 14 amino acids. Germline CDR1 is MGHDK and CDR2 is SYGVNS. DNA of the CDR3: TGTGCCAGCAGTGACAGGGTAACTGGAAACACCATATATTTT. Protein: CASSDRVTGNTIYF.

The chain couples TRBV15 to TRBJ2-7; D possibly corresponds to TRBD1 (6 bases). The germline V gene has CDR1 LNHNV and CDR2 YYDKDF (reference sequence). This CDR3 is 14 amino acids long. The V end lost 0 bases, the J end lost 5 bases, and 11 bases lay between the germline ends. CDR3 loop: CATSREHQGNEQYF. As DNA, the CDR3 is TGTGCCACCAGCAGAGAACACCAGGGGAACGAGCAGTACTTC.

The count of this clone is one. The chain joins TRBV7-8 to TRBJ2-1, with 7 bases matching TRBD2. Germline V gene sequence: CDR1 SGHVS, CDR2 FQNEAQ. With V trimmed by 0 bases and J by 0 bases, 8 bases remained unmatched. This CDR3 has 18 residues. CDR3 in DNA: TGTGCCAGCAGCTTAGCGCAAGCGGGGTTCAGCTCCTACAATGAGCAGTTCTTC. It codes for CASSLAQAGFSSYNEQFF. Together with reference TRBV7-8 and TRBJ2-1, the CDR3 gives the full variable domain: GAGVSQSPRYKVAKRGQDVALRCDPISGHVSLFWYQQALGQGPEFLTYFQNEAQLDKSGLPSDRFFAERPEGSVSTLKIQRTQQEDSAVYLCASSLAQAGFSSYNEQFFGPGTRLTVL.

This chain uses TRBV7-9 with TRBJ2-7; 7 bases agree with TRBD2. Losses at the gene ends were 5 bases for V and 2 bases for J; bases not matched to a gene: 9. There are 15 residues in the CDR3. Germline CDR1 and CDR2: SEHNR and FQNEAQ (reference sequence). CDR3: CASSREGGRPYEQYF. The DNA for the CDR3 is TGTGCCAGCAGCCGCGAGGGAGGGAGGCCCTACGAGCAGTACTTC.

This clone was observed a handful of times. V usage is TRBV19 and J usage is TRBJ1-5; the match to TRBD1 covers 7 bases. The CDR3 has 16 amino acids. Per germline, CDR1 LNHDA and CDR2 SQIVND (reference sequence). With 8 bases clipped from V and 6 bases from J, the junction kept 16 bases outside the gene matches. The CDR3 protein is CASPLNRGIQAQPQHF. CDR3 DNA: TGTGCCAGTCCCCTTAACAGGGGAATTCAGGCTCAGCCCCAGCATTTT. Looking up the rest from reference TRBV19 and TRBJ1-5 gives the full variable domain: DGGITQSPKYLFRKEGQNVTLSCEQNLNHDAMYWYRQDPGQGLRLIYYSQIVNDFQKGDIAEGYSVSREKKESFPLTVTSAQKNPTAFYLCASPLNRGIQAQPQHFGDGTRLSIL.

Comment on this clone: Other DNA sequences from this sample encode an identical CDR3 as well. This chain joins TRBV5-1 and TRBJ2-1; 12 positions agree with TRBD2. Looked up from germline, CDR1 is SGHRS and CDR2 is YFSETQ. The V and J ends lost 4 bases and 4 bases, in that order; junction bases with no gene match: 6. This CDR3 has 16 residues. The CDR3: CASSPDGLAGYNEQFF. Here the CDR3 DNA reads TGCGCCAGCAGCCCCGACGGACTAGCGGGGTACAATGAGCAGTTCTTC.

J is TRBJ1-2 and V is TRBV2, with 8 bases aligning to TRBD1. V trimming: 4 bases; J trimming: 6 bases; junction bases outside the gene matches: 10. The CDR3 length is 15 residues. The germline V gene has CDR1 SNHLY and CDR2 FYNNEI. In DNA, the CDR3 is TGTGCCAGCAGTGGGGCCTCGACAGGGGAGGATGGCTACACCTTC. Translated: CASSGASTGEDGYTF. Combining the CDR3 with reference TRBV2 and TRBJ1-2 gives the whole variable domain EPEVTQTPSHQVTQMGQEVILRCVPISNHLYFYWYRQILGQKVEFLVSFYNNEISEKSEIFDDQFSVERPDGSNFTLKIRSTKLEDSAMYFCASSGASTGEDGYTFGSGTRLTVV.

The rearrangement links TRBV2 to TRBJ2-7; 7 bases align to TRBD1. With V trimmed by 6 bases and J by 2 bases, 19 bases remained unmatched. This CDR3 region has 18 residues. Germline assignment: CDR1 SNHLY and CDR2 FYNNEI. In nucleotides, the CDR3 is TGTGCCAGCAGCGTAACGCGAGGGGAGCCAGGGGGAACCTACGAGCAGTACTTC. This sequence encodes CASSVTRGEPGGTYEQYF.

This rearrangement joins TRBV4-3 to TRBJ2-7; 7 bases align to TRBD2. This CDR3 is built from 14 residues. Germline CDR1 reads LGHNA; CDR2 reads YSLEER. The ends lost 4 bases at V and 1 base at J; junction bases unmatched: 4. CDR3 DNA: TGCGCCAGCAGCCCCCATAGCGGGTCCTACGAGCAGTACTTC. It yields the protein CASSPHSGSYEQYF.

The chain couples TRBV2 to TRBJ2-7, with D possibly TRBD1 on 6 matching bases. The CDR3 length is 16 residues. Trimming stripped 6 bases from V and 2 bases from J, with 20 bases between. Germline CDR1 SNHLY, CDR2 FYNNEI. CDR3 amino acids: CASSEAGGHAPYEQYF. The CDR3 bases are TGTGCCAGCAGCGAGGCTGGGGGACATGCACCCTACGAGCAGTACTTC.

The chain couples TRBV2 to TRBJ2-3; D is unresolved. CDR1 SNHLY and CDR2 FYNNEI come from the germline V gene. The germline V and J ends were trimmed by 7 bases and 2 bases, with 13 bases remaining between them. This CDR3 is built from 14 residues. Here the CDR3 reads CASNHAYSTDTQYF. CDR3 bases: TGTGCCAGCAATCATGCCTACTCCACAGATACGCAGTATTTT.

This chain connects TRBV7-2 to TRBJ1-4, with 7 bases aligning to TRBD1. This CDR3 has 16 amino acids. Germline V CDR1 and CDR2: SGHTA, FQGNSA. V shed 1 base, J shed 4 bases, and the junction held 6 bases outside the gene matches. CDR3 residues: CASSLGNRGFNEKLFF. As DNA, the CDR3 is TGTGCCAGCAGCTTAGGCAACAGGGGATTTAATGAAAAACTGTTTTTT.